This T cell receptor (beta chain) was sequenced for a study of T-cell reconstitution after alpha-beta-depleted transplantation in children. Using unique molecular identifiers, the investigators prepared the TCRbeta library. Each CDR3 protein is one row after TCRdb ran MiXCR on the PCR reads. The sample records 65,000 to 85,000 distinct CDR3 sequences, about a tenth being singletons. Germline V CDR1 and CDR2: SNHLY, FYNNEI. This CDR3 comprises 13 residues. V gave up 7 bases and J gave up 4 bases, with 11 bases separating them. Material: PBMCs, obtained before TCRalphabeta/CD19-depleted stem cell transplant. The clonotype comes from a boy between 10 and 17 years old with acute myeloid leukemia, due to receive a stem cell transplant. This chain uses TRBV2 with TRBJ1-5; unclear D gene. DNA for the CDR3: TGTGCCAGCATGAAGGACGGGAATCAGCCCCAGCATTTT. Protein sequence: CASMKDGNQPQHF.